The rows below give T cell receptor beta chains drawn from one sample of a study of Graves' ophthalmopathy and Graves' hyperthyroidism. TCRdb passed the multiplex PCR reads through MiXCR, listing each CDR3 protein once. Found here are around 1.1 million distinct CDR3 sequences, about 35% of them singletons; the top ten hold 8.5% to 14%. The sequenced material came from peripheral blood or thyroid tissue (not recorded which). The source is an adult man with Graves' hyperthyroidism. CDR3s include the opening cysteine and the closing phenylalanine or tryptophan. Fields, in order: V gene, clone size, D gene, J gene, CDR3 DNA, CDR3 protein. D genes are given only for firm matches. The size of a clone is reported for some rows only, either as once, few or many, or as a class for expanded clones.

V gene: TRBV10-3; clone size: many; D gene: -; J gene: TRBJ1-1; CDR3 DNA: TGTGCCAGCACCGAACAATTTACGGGGAGAGGGAGGGACACTGAAGCTTTCTTT; CDR3 protein: CASTEQFTGRGRDTEAFF
V gene: TRBV12-3/TRBV12-4; clone size: many; D gene: -; J gene: TRBJ1-6; CDR3 DNA: TGTGCCAGCAGTTTCTCACGAGTCTCACCCCTCCACTTT; CDR3 protein: CASSFSRVSPLHF
V gene: TRBV7-2; clone size: -; D gene: TRBD2; J gene: TRBJ2-5; CDR3 DNA: TGTGCCAGCAGCACTAGGACTAGCGGCCAAGAGACCCAGTACTTC; CDR3 protein: CASSTRTSGQETQYF
V gene: TRBV10-3; clone size: many; D gene: -; J gene: TRBJ1-3; CDR3 DNA: TGTGCCATCACCGGGACCCCGGGAGGAAACACCATATATTTT; CDR3 protein: CAITGTPGGNTIYF
V gene: TRBV11-1; clone size: -; D gene: TRBD1; J gene: TRBJ2-7; CDR3 DNA: TGTGCCAGCAGCACGACAGGGGGCGCGTACGGGCAGTACTTC; CDR3 protein: CASSTTGGAYGQYF
V gene: TRBV19; clone size: -; D gene: TRBD1; J gene: TRBJ1-5; CDR3 DNA: TGTGCCAGTAGTAACCGGGACAGGGGGGGTCAGCCCCAGCATTTT; CDR3 protein: CASSNRDRGGQPQHF
V gene: TRBV27; clone size: -; D gene: -; J gene: TRBJ1-2; CDR3 DNA: TGTGCCAGCAGTTTCTCGGGACGGGAGGGCTACACCTTC; CDR3 protein: CASSFSGREGYTF
V gene: TRBV12-5; clone size: once; D gene: -; J gene: TRBJ2-5; CDR3 DNA: TGTGCTAGTGGTGGGGTTCCGACGGGGATCGAAACCCAGTACTTC; CDR3 protein: CASGGVPTGIETQYF
V gene: TRBV10-3; clone size: -; D gene: -; J gene: TRBJ1-2; CDR3 DNA: TGTGCCAGCAGTTCCTCCGCCGGAGGGCCCGGCTACACCTTC; CDR3 protein: CASSSSAGGPGYTF
V gene: TRBV15; clone size: once; D gene: -; J gene: TRBJ2-5; CDR3 DNA: TGTGCCACCAGCAGAGATCCGGCCCCCGTGGAGACCCAGTACTTC; CDR3 protein: CATSRDPAPVETQYF
V gene: TRBV19; clone size: many; D gene: -; J gene: TRBJ1-1; CDR3 DNA: TGTGCCAGTAGAACGTCCCATCAGAACACTGAAGCTTTCTTT; CDR3 protein: CASRTSHQNTEAFF
V gene: TRBV10-3; clone size: many; D gene: -; J gene: TRBJ2-5; CDR3 DNA: TGTGCCATCAGTGGGCAGGGGAAAGAGACCCAGTACTTC; CDR3 protein: CAISGQGKETQYF
V gene: TRBV7-2; clone size: -; D gene: -; J gene: TRBJ2-7; CDR3 DNA: TGTGCCAGCAGGTTAGCGGTTAGGTACGAGCAGTACTTC; CDR3 protein: CASRLAVRYEQYF
V gene: TRBV29-1; clone size: once; D gene: -; J gene: TRBJ2-7; CDR3 DNA: TGCAGCGTTGAAGTCCCTGGGGGCGGGGAGCAGTACTTC; CDR3 protein: CSVEVPGGGEQYF
V gene: TRBV29-1; clone size: many; D gene: -; J gene: TRBJ1-2; CDR3 DNA: TGCAGCGCCCGCCTGGACAGTAACTATGGCTACACCTTC; CDR3 protein: CSARLDSNYGYTF
V gene: TRBV5-6; clone size: many; D gene: -; J gene: TRBJ2-7; CDR3 DNA: TGTGCCAGCAGCTTCATTTCCTCCTACGAGCAGTACTTC; CDR3 protein: CASSFISSYEQYF
V gene: TRBV20-1; clone size: -; D gene: -; J gene: TRBJ2-5; CDR3 DNA: TGCAGTGCCGCACAGGGCCCCCATGTGTTGCAGTACTTC; CDR3 protein: CSAAQGPHVLQYF
V gene: TRBV30; clone size: few; D gene: TRBD1; J gene: TRBJ1-2; CDR3 DNA: TGTGCCTGGAGCGACAGGGTAGATGGCTACACCTTC; CDR3 protein: CAWSDRVDGYTF
V gene: TRBV28; clone size: -; D gene: -; J gene: TRBJ1-5; CDR3 DNA: TGTGCCAGCAGTTTACCGGTCGGGGCTGGGCAGCCCCAGCATTTT; CDR3 protein: CASSLPVGAGQPQHF
V gene: TRBV5-1; clone size: few; D gene: -; J gene: TRBJ2-2; CDR3 DNA: TGCGCCAGCAGCCCAGAGTCGAACACCGGGGAGCTGTTTTTT; CDR3 protein: CASSPESNTGELFF
V gene: TRBV27; clone size: -; D gene: -; J gene: TRBJ1-1; CDR3 DNA: TGTCCCAGCAGTTTAAGTCTGAACACTGAAGCTTTCTTT; CDR3 protein: CPSSLSLNTEAFF
V gene: TRBV2; clone size: many; D gene: TRBD1; J gene: TRBJ1-1; CDR3 DNA: TGTGCCAGCAGTGTAGGACAGGGTCTGCACACTGAAGCTTTCTTT; CDR3 protein: CASSVGQGLHTEAFF
V gene: TRBV2; clone size: -; D gene: TRBD1; J gene: TRBJ2-2; CDR3 DNA: TGTGCCAGCAGTGAAGCCTCCGGGACAGGGGGCTTTTTT; CDR3 protein: CASSEASGTGGFF
V gene: TRBV20-1; clone size: -; D gene: TRBD2; J gene: TRBJ2-5; CDR3 DNA: TGCAGTGCTAGAGCAAGCGGGAGGGTGGAGACCCAGTACTTC; CDR3 protein: CSARASGRVETQYF
V gene: TRBV7-9; clone size: -; D gene: -; J gene: TRBJ2-2; CDR3 DNA: TGTGCCAGCAGCCAAGTCAGGGAGGTCGGGGAGCTGTTTTTT; CDR3 protein: CASSQVREVGELFF
V gene: TRBV19; clone size: -; D gene: TRBD1; J gene: TRBJ1-5; CDR3 DNA: TGTGCCAGTAGTATTGCGGGGGGACAGAATCAGCCCCAGCATTTT; CDR3 protein: CASSIAGGQNQPQHF
V gene: TRBV7-9; clone size: many; D gene: -; J gene: TRBJ1-1; CDR3 DNA: TGTGCCAGCAGCTTCTTGGACAGGAACACTGAAGCTTTCTTT; CDR3 protein: CASSFLDRNTEAFF
V gene: TRBV10-3; clone size: -; D gene: TRBD1; J gene: TRBJ1-6; CDR3 DNA: TGTGCCATCAGCCCCGGGACAGATAATTCACCCCTCCACTTT; CDR3 protein: CAISPGTDNSPLHF